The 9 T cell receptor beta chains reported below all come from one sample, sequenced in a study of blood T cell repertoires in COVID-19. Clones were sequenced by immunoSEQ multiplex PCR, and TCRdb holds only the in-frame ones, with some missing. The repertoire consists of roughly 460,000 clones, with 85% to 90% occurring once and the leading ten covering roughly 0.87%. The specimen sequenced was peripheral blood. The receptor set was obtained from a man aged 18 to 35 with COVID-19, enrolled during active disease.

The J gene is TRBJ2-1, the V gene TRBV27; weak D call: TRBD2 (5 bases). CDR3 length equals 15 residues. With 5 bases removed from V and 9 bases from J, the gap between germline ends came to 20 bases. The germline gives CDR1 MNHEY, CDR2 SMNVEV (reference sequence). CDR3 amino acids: CASSPTAPSGSEQFF. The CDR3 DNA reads TGTGCCAGCAGTCCGACCGCTCCCTCGGGGTCTGAGCAGTTCTTC.

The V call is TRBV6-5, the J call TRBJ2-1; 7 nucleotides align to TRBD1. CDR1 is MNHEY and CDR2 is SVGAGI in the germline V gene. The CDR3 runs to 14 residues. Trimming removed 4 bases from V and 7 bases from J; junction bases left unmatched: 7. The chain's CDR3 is CASSSPRGFNEQFF. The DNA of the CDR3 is TGTGCCAGCAGTTCCCCCAGGGGGTTTAATGAGCAGTTCTTC.

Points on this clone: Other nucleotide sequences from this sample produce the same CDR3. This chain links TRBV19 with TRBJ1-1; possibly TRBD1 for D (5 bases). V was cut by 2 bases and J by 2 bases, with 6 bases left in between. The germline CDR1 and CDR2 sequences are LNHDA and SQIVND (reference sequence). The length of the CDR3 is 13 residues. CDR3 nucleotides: TGTGCCAGTAGTATAAGGGGTAACACTGAAGCTTTCTTT. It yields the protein CASSIRGNTEAFF.

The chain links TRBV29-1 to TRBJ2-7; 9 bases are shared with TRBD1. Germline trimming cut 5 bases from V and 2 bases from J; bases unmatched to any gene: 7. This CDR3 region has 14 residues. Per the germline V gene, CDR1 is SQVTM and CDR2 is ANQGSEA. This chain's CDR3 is CSVSSGTGTYEQYF. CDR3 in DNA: TGCAGCGTTTCTTCTGGGACAGGGACCTACGAGCAGTACTTC.

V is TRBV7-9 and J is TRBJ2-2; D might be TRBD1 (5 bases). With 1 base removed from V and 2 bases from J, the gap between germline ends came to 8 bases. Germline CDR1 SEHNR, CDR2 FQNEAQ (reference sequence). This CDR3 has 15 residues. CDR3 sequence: CASSLVRGNTGELFF. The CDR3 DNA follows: TGTGCCAGCAGCTTAGTAAGGGGCAACACCGGGGAGCTGTTTTTT.

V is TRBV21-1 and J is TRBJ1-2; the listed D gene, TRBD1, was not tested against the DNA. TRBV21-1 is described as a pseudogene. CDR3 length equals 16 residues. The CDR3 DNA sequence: TGTGCCAGCAGCCTGCGGGACAGGGATATCAACTATGGCTACACCTTC. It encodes CASSLRDRDINYGYTF.

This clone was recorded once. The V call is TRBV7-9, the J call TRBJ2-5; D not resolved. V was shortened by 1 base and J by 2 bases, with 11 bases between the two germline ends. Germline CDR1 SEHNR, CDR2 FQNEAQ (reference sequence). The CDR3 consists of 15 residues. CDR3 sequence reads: CASSLVAVVQETQYF. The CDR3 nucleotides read TGTGCCAGCAGCTTAGTGGCGGTCGTGCAAGAGACCCAGTACTTC.

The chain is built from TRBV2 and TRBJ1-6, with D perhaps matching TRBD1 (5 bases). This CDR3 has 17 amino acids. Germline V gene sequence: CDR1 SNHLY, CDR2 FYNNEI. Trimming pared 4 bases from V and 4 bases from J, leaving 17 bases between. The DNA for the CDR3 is TGTGCCAGCAGTGCCTTGTCGGGGGTCGGGTATAATTCACCCCTCCACTTT. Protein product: CASSALSGVGYNSPLHF. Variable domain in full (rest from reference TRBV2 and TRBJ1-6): EPEVTQTPSHQVTQMGQEVILRCVPISNHLYFYWYRQILGQKVEFLVSFYNNEISEKSEIFDDQFSVERPDGSNFTLKIRSTKLEDSAMYFCASSALSGVGYNSPLHFGNGTRLTVT.

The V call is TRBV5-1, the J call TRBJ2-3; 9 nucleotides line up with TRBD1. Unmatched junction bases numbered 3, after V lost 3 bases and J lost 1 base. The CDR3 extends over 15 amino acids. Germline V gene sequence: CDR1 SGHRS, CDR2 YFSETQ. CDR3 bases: TGCGCCAGCAGCTCCCGGGACAGGGGCACAGATACGCAGTATTTT. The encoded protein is CASSSRDRGTDTQYF.